This passage covers 18 T cell receptor beta chains from one sample sequenced in a study of T and B cells in COVID-19 patients. TRB was amplified from about 250-500 ng of blood genomic DNA. BIOMED2 TRB-A/B primer pools were used in multiplex TRB PCR. TCRdb re-called the multiplex PCR reads through MiXCR, storing one row per CDR3 protein. The sample yields roughly 7,000 distinct CDR3 sequences, around 21% seen once. The sequencing input was blood. Receptor source: a human donor who had recovered from COVID-19.

The chain is built from TRBV20-1 and TRBJ2-1; either TRBD1 or TRBD2 may supply D (5 bases each). With 3 bases removed from V and 3 bases from J, the gap between germline ends came to 12 bases. CDR1 and CDR2 from the germline V gene are DFQATT and SNEGSKA (reference sequence). This CDR3 contains 14 residues. CDR3 residues: CSASRDEGYNEQFF. CDR3 nucleotide sequence: TGCAGTGCTAGTAGGGACGAGGGCTACAATGAGCAGTTCTTC.

The chain couples TRBV20-1 to TRBJ1-2, with unresolved D. CDR3 length: 12 residues. The germline gives CDR1 DFQATT, CDR2 SNEGSKA (reference sequence). The ends were cut back, 5 bases at V and 4 bases at J, with 11 bases in the middle. CDR3 amino acids: CSAGGPIYGYTF. Here the CDR3 DNA reads TGCAGTGCTGGAGGGCCTATCTATGGCTACACCTTC.

This clonotype was counted a few times. The chain carries TRBV7-2 and TRBJ2-7, with TRBD1 as a possible D gene (6 bases). CDR1 and CDR2 from the germline V gene are SGHTA and FQGNSA. This CDR3 contains 16 residues. V was shortened by 5 bases and J by 0 bases, with 17 bases between the two germline ends. The CDR3 reads CASSPGQQLSSYEQYF. DNA of the CDR3: TGTGCCAGCAGCCCCGGACAGCAACTAAGCTCCTACGAGCAGTACTTC.

In this sample, this clonotype is medium-sized (0.01 to 0.1%). The rearrangement joins TRBV11-1 to TRBJ2-4, with 11 bases matching TRBD2. The trim removed 4 bases at V and 0 bases at J, leaving 5 bases unmatched. The CDR3 covers 17 residues. The germline gives CDR1 SGHAT, CDR2 FQDESV (reference sequence). In DNA, the CDR3 is TGTGCCAGCAGCTCGCCGACTAGCGGGGTAGCCAAAAACATTCAGTACTTC. It codes for CASSSPTSGVAKNIQYF. Full variable domain (rest looked up from reference TRBV11-1 and TRBJ2-4): EAEVAQSPRYKITEKSQAVAFWCDPISGHATLYWYRQILGQGPELLVQFQDESVVDDSQLPKDRFSAERLKGVDSTLKIQPAELGDSAMYLCASSSPTSGVAKNIQYFGAGTRLSVL.

This clonotype ranks as medium-sized (0.01 to 0.1%). This chain connects TRBV19 to TRBJ1-1; the D gene is possibly TRBD1 (5 bases). Trimming pared 3 bases from V and 4 bases from J, leaving 12 bases between. CDR3 length equals 14 residues. Looked up from germline, CDR1 is LNHDA and CDR2 is SQIVND (reference sequence). CDR3 DNA sequence: TGTGCCAGTAGTATTTCGCGGGACTCCACTGAAGCTTTCTTT. The encoded protein is CASSISRDSTEAFF.

Relative to its sample, this clonotype is medium-sized. The gene calls are TRBV29-1 and TRBJ2-7; possible D gene TRBD2, 6 bases. Trimming pared 7 bases from V and 6 bases from J, leaving 22 bases between. The CDR3 is 14 amino acids. The germline V gene has CDR1 SQVTM and CDR2 ANQGSEA. The CDR3 DNA reads as TGCAGCGGGATCCTGGAGGGATCGGTGCTCGAGCAGTACTTC. This translates into CSGILEGSVLEQYF.

As to this clonotype: One end of the junction does not line up with germline, which may come from a read error. The J gene is TRBJ2-5, the V gene TRBV6-5; 10 bases agree with TRBD2. The CDR3 is made up of 15 amino acids. The germline CDR1 and CDR2 sequences are MNHEY and SVGAGI. The CDR3 DNA follows: TGTGCCATCAGTGACTTAGGGACTAGCGTAGAGACCCAGTACTTC. This sequence encodes CAISDLGTSVETQYF.

This clonotype has a count of ten or more. The V call is TRBV27, the J call TRBJ1-4; maybe TRBD1 (5 bases). This CDR3 comprises 15 residues. Germline CDR1 MNHEY, CDR2 SMNVEV (reference sequence). V lost 5 bases and J lost 8, with 18 bases in between. CDR3 DNA sequence: TGTGCCAGCAGTAGGGCGACAGCCCTGGGAGAAAAACTGTTTTTT. It specifies CASSRATALGEKLFF.

Judged by abundance, this clonotype is medium-sized. The chain links TRBV5-4 to TRBJ2-5; maybe TRBD1 (6 bases). The CDR3 runs 16 residues. CDR1 and CDR2 (germline): SGHNT, YYREEE (reference sequence). V was clipped by 4 bases and J by 4 bases, with 20 bases between them. The CDR3 DNA is TGTGCCAGCAGCCCTGGGGGTAGAGGGGGTGGAGAGACCCAGTACTTC. Amino acids: CASSPGGRGGGETQYF.

By sample fraction, this clonotype is medium-sized. The V and J genes are TRBV19 and TRBJ2-1; 10 bases are shared with TRBD2. There are 16 residues in the CDR3. Germline CDR1 is LNHDA and CDR2 is SQIVND (reference sequence). V lost 5 bases and J lost 8; bases outside the gene matches: 12. CDR3 protein: CASSATVSGGAYEQFF. The CDR3 region has the DNA TGTGCCAGTAGTGCCACAGTGAGCGGGGGGGCATATGAGCAGTTCTTC.

This sequence joins TRBV20-1 and TRBJ2-3; perhaps TRBD2 as D (5 bases). V was trimmed by 5 bases and J by 5 bases, leaving 20 bases between them. CDR3 length equals 15 residues. Looked up from germline, CDR1 is DFQATT and CDR2 is SNEGSKA (reference sequence). DNA of the CDR3: TGCAGTGCTCCCAGGCCAGGATTGGGGAGAGATACGCAGTATTTT. Protein: CSAPRPGLGRDTQYF.

In its sample, this clonotype ranks as medium-sized. The CDR3 sequence: CASSLQGSYEQYF. CDR3 in DNA: TGTGCCAGCAGCTTGCAGGGATCCTACGAGCAGTACTTC. This rearrangement joins TRBV5-6 to TRBJ2-7; a possible D gene is TRBD1 (5 bases). This CDR3 has 13 amino acids. The germline V and J ends were trimmed by 1 base and 1 base, with 6 bases remaining between them. CDR1 is SGHDT, CDR2 YYEEEE, per germline.

The CDR3 loop is CASSCRQGPYEQYF. Here the CDR3 DNA reads TGTGCCAGCAGTTGTAGGCAGGGCCCCTACGAGCAGTACTTC. V is TRBV6-1 and J is TRBJ2-7; a weak D match, TRBD1 (5 bases). CDR3 length: 14 residues. The V gene lost 5 bases and the J gene lost 2 bases, with 13 bases spanning the gap. The V gene's germline CDR1 is MNHNS and CDR2 SASEGT.

In this sample, this clonotype turned up once. V is TRBV19 and J is TRBJ2-7, with D tentatively TRBD1 or TRBD2 (5 bases each). The germline V gene encodes CDR1 LNHDA and CDR2 SQIVND (reference sequence). CDR3 length: 14 residues. Trimming cost V 3 bases and J 5 bases, with 14 bases left between them. CDR3 bases: TGTGCCAGTAGTATGAATGGGGGTTCCGACGAGCAGTACTTC. It encodes CASSMNGGSDEQYF.

This clonotype is medium-sized in the sample. This chain joins TRBV30 and TRBJ2-3; 8 nucleotides match TRBD1. V gave up 3 bases and J gave up 3 bases; unmatched junction bases: 8. Germline values: CDR1 GTSNPN, CDR2 SVGIG (reference sequence). The CDR3 totals 15 residues. Here the CDR3 reads CAWSGGQAKTDTQYF. CDR3 in DNA: TGTGCCTGGAGCGGGGGACAGGCGAAGACAGATACGCAGTATTTT. Combining the CDR3 with reference TRBV30 and TRBJ2-3 gives the whole variable domain SQTIHQWPATLVQPVGSPLSLECTVEGTSNPNLYWYRQAAGRGLQLLFYSVGIGQISSEVPQNLSASRPQDRQFILSSKKLLLSDSGFYLCAWSGGQAKTDTQYFGPGTRLTVL.

The chain combines TRBV5-1 with TRBJ2-7; D is perhaps TRBD2 (6 bases). Germline loops: CDR1 SGHRS, CDR2 YFSETQ. CDR3 length equals 15 residues. The V end was cut by 6 bases, the J end by 6 bases, with 22 bases between. The DNA of the CDR3 is TGCGCCAGCACGGGATCCCGAATCGGGGGTGGCGAGCAGTACTTC. Translating it yields CASTGSRIGGGEQYF.

This clonotype has ten or more counts. J is TRBJ1-5 and V is TRBV6-1; 9 bases line up with TRBD1. Germline V CDR1 and CDR2: MNHNS, SASEGT. V shed 7 bases, J shed 6 bases, and the junction held 4 bases outside the gene matches. CDR3 size: 13 residues. The CDR3 is CASTSGQGQPQHF. CDR3 coding DNA: TGTGCCAGCACTTCGGGACAGGGTCAGCCCCAGCATTTT.

The chain employs TRBV7-2 and TRBJ2-1; 11 bases agree with TRBD2. Looked up from germline, CDR1 is SGHTA and CDR2 is FQGNSA. The CDR3 has 15 residues. The V gene end was trimmed by 3 bases and the J gene end by 11 bases; junction bases not matched to a gene: 9. CDR3 coding DNA: TGTGCCAGCAGCTTCGAGGTAGCGGGGGGGAAAAAGCAGTTCTTC. Translated: CASSFEVAGGKKQFF.